The rows below give T cell receptor beta chains drawn from one sample of a study of identical twins. Each CDR3 protein gets one entry after TCRdb re-called the 5' RACE reads with MiXCR. Among around 680,000 distinct CDR3 sequences listed, around 8.6% were seen once. The sample was also linked to a second study, of yellow fever vaccine responses in identical twins.

Sequencing used PBMCs. Every receptor here comes from a woman aged 18 to 35 in good health. The CDR3 runs from the conserved cysteine through the conserved F or W. Clone size appears in some rows only: once, few, many, or a class for an expanded clone.

>few|TRBJ1-4|TRBV6-1
CASSEEGFVNEKLFF
>few|TRBJ2-7|TRBV6-1
CASSGKWDGTEQYF
>many|TRBJ2-1|TRBV7-2
CASSFTSGGVDEQFF
>-|TRBJ2-5|TRBV6-2/TRBV6-3
CASSWTSGRLGETQYF
>-|TRBJ2-1|TRBV4-1
CASSQDQTLNNEQFF
>-|TRBJ2-7|TRBV3-1
CAISPGGGRTLGPSYEQYF
>many|TRBJ1-3|TRBV5-1
CASSPRMGAGNTIYF
>many|TRBJ2-1|TRBV20-1
CSARSRTSGYQFF
>many|TRBJ1-1|TRBV11-1
CASSPRTGNDPMNTEAFF
>-|TRBJ2-3|TRBV5-1
CASSLAAGSVDTQYF
>-|TRBJ2-5|TRBV9
CASSVGGGGQETQYF
>-|TRBJ1-1|TRBV10-3
CAISESEANTEAFF
>-|TRBJ2-4|TRBV6-2/TRBV6-3
CASRVPARDRCLRRELAKNIQYF